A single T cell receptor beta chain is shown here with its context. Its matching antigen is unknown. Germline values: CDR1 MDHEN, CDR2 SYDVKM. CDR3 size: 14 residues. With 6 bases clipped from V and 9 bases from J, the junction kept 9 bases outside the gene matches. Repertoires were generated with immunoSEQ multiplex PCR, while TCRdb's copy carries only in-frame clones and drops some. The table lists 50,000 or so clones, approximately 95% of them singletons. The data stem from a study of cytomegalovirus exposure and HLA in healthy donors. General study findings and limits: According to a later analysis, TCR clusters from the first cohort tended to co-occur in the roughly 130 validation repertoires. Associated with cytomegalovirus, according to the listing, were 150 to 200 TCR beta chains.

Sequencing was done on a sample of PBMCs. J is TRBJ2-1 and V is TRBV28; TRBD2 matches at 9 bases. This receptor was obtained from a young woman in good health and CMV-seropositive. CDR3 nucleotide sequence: TGTGCCAGCAGCCCACAGCGGGGGGCGGGTGAGCAGTTCTTC. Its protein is CASSPQRGAGEQFF.